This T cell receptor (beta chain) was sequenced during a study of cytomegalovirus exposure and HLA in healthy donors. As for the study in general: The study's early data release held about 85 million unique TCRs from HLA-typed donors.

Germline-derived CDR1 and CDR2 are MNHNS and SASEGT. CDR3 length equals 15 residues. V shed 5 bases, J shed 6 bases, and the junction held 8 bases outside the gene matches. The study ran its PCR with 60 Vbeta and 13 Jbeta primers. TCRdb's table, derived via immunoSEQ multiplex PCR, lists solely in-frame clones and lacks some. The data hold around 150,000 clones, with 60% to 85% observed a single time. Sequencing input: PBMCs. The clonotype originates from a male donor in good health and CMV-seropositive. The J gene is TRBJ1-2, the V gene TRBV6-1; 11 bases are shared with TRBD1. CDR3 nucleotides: TGTGCCAGCAGTTCCGCCGGGACAGGGGGAAATGGCTACACCTTC. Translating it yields CASSSAGTGGNGYTF.